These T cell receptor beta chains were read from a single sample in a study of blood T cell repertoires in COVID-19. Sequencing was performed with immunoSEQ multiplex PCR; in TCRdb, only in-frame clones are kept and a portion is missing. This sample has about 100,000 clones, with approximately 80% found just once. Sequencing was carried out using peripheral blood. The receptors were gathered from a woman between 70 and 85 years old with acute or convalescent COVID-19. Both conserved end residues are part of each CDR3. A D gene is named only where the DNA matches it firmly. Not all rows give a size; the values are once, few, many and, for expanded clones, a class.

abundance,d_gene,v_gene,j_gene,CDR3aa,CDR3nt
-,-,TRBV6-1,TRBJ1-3,CASSEWQGSSGNTIYF,TGTGCCAGCAGTGAATGGCAGGGAAGCTCTGGAAACACCATATATTTT
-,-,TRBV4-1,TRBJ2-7,CASSQDSRHPAYEQYF,TGCGCCAGCAGCCAAGATTCGAGACATCCAGCCTACGAGCAGTACTTC
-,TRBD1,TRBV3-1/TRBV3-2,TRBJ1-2,CASSFGTGRGSYGYTF,TGTGCCAGCAGCTTCGGGACAGGCAGGGGAAGCTATGGCTACACCTTC
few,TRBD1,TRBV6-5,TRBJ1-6,CASSYPRRDRLAPLHF,TGTGCCAGCAGTTACCCTCGGAGGGACAGGCTAGCCCCCCTCCACTTT
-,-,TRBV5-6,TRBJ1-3,CASSLGGIGNTIYF,TGTGCCAGCAGCTTGGGGGGCATTGGAAACACCATATATTTT
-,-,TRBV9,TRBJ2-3,CASSVDSGGSRTSTDTQYF,TGTGCCAGCAGCGTAGACTCGGGGGGCAGTCGTACCAGCACAGATACGCAGTATTTT
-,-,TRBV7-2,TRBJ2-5,CASSLGRETQYF,TGTGCCAGCAGCCTAGGTCGGGAGACCCAGTACTTC
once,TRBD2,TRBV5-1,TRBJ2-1,CASSWGGSSYNEQFF,TGCGCCAGCAGTTGGGGCGGGAGCTCCTACAATGAGCAGTTCTTC
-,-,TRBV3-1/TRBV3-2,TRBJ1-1,CASSPIAEAGADTEAFF,TGTGCCAGCAGCCCGATCGCCGAAGCGGGGGCGGACACTGAAGCTTTCTTT
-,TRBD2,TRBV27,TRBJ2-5,CASSNLLSGGPQETQYF,TGTGCCAGCAGTAACCTTTTAAGCGGGGGACCCCAAGAGACCCAGTACTTC
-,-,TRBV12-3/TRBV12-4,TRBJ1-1,CASSLLRNTEAFF,TGTGCCAGCAGTTTACTCAGGAACACTGAAGCTTTCTTT
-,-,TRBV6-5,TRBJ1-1,CASGQMNTEAFF,TGTGCCAGTGGACAGATGAACACTGAAGCTTTCTTT
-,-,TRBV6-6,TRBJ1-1,CASTIPDTKANTEAFF,TGTGCCAGCACCATCCCGGACACAAAGGCGAACACTGAAGCTTTCTTT
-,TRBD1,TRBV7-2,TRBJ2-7,CASSPPDRGDVEQYF,TGTGCCAGCAGCCCCCCCGACAGGGGCGACGTCGAGCAGTACTTC
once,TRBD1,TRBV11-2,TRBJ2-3,CASSSPGGDTQYF,TGTGCCAGCAGCTCTCCAGGGGGAGATACGCAGTATTTT
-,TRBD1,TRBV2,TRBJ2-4,CASSPEFGTGRNIQYF,TGTGCCAGCAGCCCGGAGTTCGGGACAGGGAGGAACATTCAGTACTTC
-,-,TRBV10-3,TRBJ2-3,CAISGDKRGFDTQYF,TGTGCCATCAGTGGGGACAAGCGGGGCTTTGATACGCAGTATTTT
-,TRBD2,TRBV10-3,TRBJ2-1,CAISEGSGGASEQFF,TGTGCCATCAGTGAGGGTAGCGGGGGGGCCAGTGAGCAGTTCTTC
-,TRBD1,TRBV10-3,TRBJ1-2,CAISEGAGGSNGYTF,TGTGCCATCAGTGAGGGGGCAGGGGGCTCGAATGGCTACACCTTC
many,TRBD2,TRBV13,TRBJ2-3,CASSDGGISDTQYF,TGTGCCAGCTCTGACGGGGGGATATCAGATACGCAGTATTTT
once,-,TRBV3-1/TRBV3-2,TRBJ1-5,CASSKLGGDQPQHF,TGTGCCAGCAGTAAGCTGGGGGGGGATCAGCCCCAGCATTTT
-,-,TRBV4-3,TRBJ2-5,CASSQDLSGSETQYF,TGCGCCAGCAGCCAAGATTTGTCCGGGTCGGAGACCCAGTACTTC
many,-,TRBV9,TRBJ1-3,CASSVGTGQAGNTIYF,TGTGCCAGCAGCGTAGGCACAGGGCAAGCCGGAAACACCATATATTTT
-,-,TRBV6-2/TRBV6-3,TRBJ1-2,CASSQGVYGYTF,TGTGCCAGCAGCCAAGGGGTCTATGGCTACACCTTC
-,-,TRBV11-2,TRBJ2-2,CASNRLRAGNTGELFF,TGTGCCAGCAACCGGCTGCGGGCTGGGAACACCGGGGAGCTGTTTTTT
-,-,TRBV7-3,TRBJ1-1,CASSTPSGVGNFAEAFF,TGTGCCAGCAGCACCCCATCCGGGGTTGGAAATTTCGCTGAAGCTTTCTTT
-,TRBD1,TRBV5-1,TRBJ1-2,CASSTRDRDVYGYTF,TGCGCCAGCAGTACCCGGGACAGGGATGTCTATGGCTACACCTTC
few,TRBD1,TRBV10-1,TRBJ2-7,CASSPSRTGGFDEQYF,TGCGCCAGCAGTCCTTCCAGGACAGGGGGCTTCGACGAGCAGTACTTC
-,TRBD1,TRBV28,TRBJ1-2,CASSRYRGISYTF,TGTGCCAGCAGTCGTTACAGGGGTATTAGCTACACCTTC
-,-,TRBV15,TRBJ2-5,CATSSRTTGQETQYF,TGTGCCACCAGCAGTCGTACCACAGGGCAAGAGACCCAGTACTTC
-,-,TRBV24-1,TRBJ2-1,CATSDLSAGGWNEQFF,TGTGCCACCAGTGATTTGTCGGCAGGGGGGTGGAATGAGCAGTTCTTC
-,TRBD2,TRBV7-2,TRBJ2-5,CASSPRWTSGVKETQYF,TGTGCCAGCAGCCCTAGGTGGACTAGCGGAGTTAAAGAGACCCAGTACTTC
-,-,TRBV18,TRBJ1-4,CASSPGGQINEKLFF,TGTGCCAGCTCACCAGGGGGCCAGATAAATGAAAAACTGTTTTTT
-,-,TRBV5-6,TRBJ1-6,CASSDGNSPLHF,TGTGCCAGCTCCGACGGGAATTCACCCCTCCACTTT
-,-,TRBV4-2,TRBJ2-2,CASSQDRAGLTGELFF,TGTGCCAGCAGCCAAGATCGGGCGGGGTTGACCGGGGAGCTGTTTTTT
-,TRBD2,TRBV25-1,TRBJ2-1,CASSGTSGGNNEQFF,TGTGCCAGCAGTGGCACTAGCGGGGGAAACAATGAGCAGTTCTTC
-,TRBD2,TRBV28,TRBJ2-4,CASSFIRGGEYF,TGTGCCAGCAGTTTCATCCGCGGGGGGGAGTACTTC
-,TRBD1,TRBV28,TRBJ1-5,CASIRSGTDNQPQHF,TGTGCCAGCATCCGATCCGGGACAGATAATCAGCCCCAGCATTTT
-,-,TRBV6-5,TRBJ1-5,CVSSTRGGPQHF,TGTGTCAGCAGTACCAGAGGGGGTCCCCAGCATTTT
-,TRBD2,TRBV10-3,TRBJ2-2,CAISPAGTSRAGELFF,TGTGCCATCAGTCCTGCCGGGACTAGTAGGGCCGGGGAGCTGTTTTTT
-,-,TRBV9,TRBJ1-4,CASSPVQGRSEKLFF,TGTGCCAGCAGCCCGGTGCAGGGAAGGAGTGAAAAACTGTTTTTT
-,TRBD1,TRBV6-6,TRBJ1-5,CASSHSDRGNQPQHF,TGTGCCAGCAGTCACAGCGACAGGGGGAATCAGCCCCAGCATTTT
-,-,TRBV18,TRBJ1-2,CASSRQDNYGYTF,TGTGCCAGCTCGCGACAGGATAACTATGGCTACACCTTC
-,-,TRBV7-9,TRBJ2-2,CASSDLTEGSGELFF,TGTGCCAGCAGCGATTTGACGGAGGGTAGTGGGGAGCTGTTTTTT
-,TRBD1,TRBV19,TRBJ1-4,CASKRGPSGDEKLFF,TGTGCCAGTAAAAGGGGGCCCTCCGGGGATGAAAAACTGTTTTTT